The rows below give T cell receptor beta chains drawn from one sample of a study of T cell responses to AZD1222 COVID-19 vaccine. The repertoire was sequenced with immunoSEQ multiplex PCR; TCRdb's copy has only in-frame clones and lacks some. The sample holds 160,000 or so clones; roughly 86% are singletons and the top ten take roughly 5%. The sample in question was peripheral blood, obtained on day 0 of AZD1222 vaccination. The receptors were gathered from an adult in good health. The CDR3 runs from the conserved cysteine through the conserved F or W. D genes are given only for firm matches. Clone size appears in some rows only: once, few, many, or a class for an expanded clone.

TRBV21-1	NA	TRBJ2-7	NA	TGTGCCAGCAGCAAAGGTTTACGGAGCAGCTCCTACGAGCAGTACTTC	CASSKGLRSSSYEQYF
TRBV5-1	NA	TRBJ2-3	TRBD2	TGCGCCAGCAGCTTGTCCGGACTAGCTTCAGATACGCAGTATTTT	CASSLSGLASDTQYF
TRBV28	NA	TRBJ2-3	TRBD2	TGTGCCAGCAGCGGACTAGCGGGAGGGTTTATGACAGATACGCAGTATTTT	CASSGLAGGFMTDTQYF
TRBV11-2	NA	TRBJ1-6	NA	TGTGCCAGCAGCTTCCTCTCTGGGATGAATTCACCCCTCCACTTT	CASSFLSGMNSPLHF
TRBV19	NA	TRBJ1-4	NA	TGTGCCAGTAGTATAGGCCGGGACGGCTACGAAAAACTGTTTTTT	CASSIGRDGYEKLFF
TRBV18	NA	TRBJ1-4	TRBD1	TGTGCCAGCTCACAAAACAGGGGGCGCCCTGAAAAACTGTTTTTT	CASSQNRGRPEKLFF
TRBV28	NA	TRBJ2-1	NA	TGTGCCAGCAGTCACTACAATGAGCAGTTCTTC	CASSHYNEQFF
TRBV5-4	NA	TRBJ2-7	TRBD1	TGTGCCAGCACCCCGGGACAGGGTAACCACGAGCAGTACTTC	CASTPGQGNHEQYF
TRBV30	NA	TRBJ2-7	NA	TGTGCCTGGAGGGCCGGAACCGGCGGGGACTACGAGCAGTACTTC	CAWRAGTGGDYEQYF
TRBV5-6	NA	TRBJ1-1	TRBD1	TGTGCCAGCAGCCCCACAGGGGTAACTGAAGCTTTCTTT	CASSPTGVTEAFF
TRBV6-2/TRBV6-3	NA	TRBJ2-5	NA	TGTGCCAGCAGTAGAAGAGGACAAGAGACCCAGTACTTC	CASSRRGQETQYF
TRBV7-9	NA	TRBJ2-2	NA	TGTGCCAGCAGCTTTCGGACATCGGAGAGAGCCGGGGAGCTGTTTTTT	CASSFRTSERAGELFF
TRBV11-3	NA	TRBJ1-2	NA	TGTGCCAGCATGAGGGAGGATGGCTACACCTTC	CASMREDGYTF
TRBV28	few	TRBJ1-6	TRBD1	TGTGCCAGCAGTCAGCCAGGGGGGCAGGGGGCTTACTATAATTCACCCCTCCACTTT	CASSQPGGQGAYYNSPLHF
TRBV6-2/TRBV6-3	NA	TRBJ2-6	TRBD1	TGTGCCAGCAGTTCCGACAGGGCCTCCAACGTCCTGACTTTC	CASSSDRASNVLTF
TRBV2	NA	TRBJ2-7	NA	TGTGCCAGCAGTCTCCAAGGGGCGAGCTACGAGCAGTACTTC	CASSLQGASYEQYF
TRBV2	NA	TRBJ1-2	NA	TGTGCCAGCACGATGGGAGGGCCCTCCTACACCTTC	CASTMGGPSYTF
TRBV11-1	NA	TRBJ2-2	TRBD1	TGTGCCAGCAGCCATGCGACAGGGGGCCTTACCGGGGAGCTGTTTTTT	CASSHATGGLTGELFF
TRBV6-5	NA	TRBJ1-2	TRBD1	TGTGCCAGCAGTTACACTGGGACAGGGGGCTACACCTTC	CASSYTGTGGYTF
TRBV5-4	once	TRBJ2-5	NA	TGTGCCAGCAGCCCCGGGACAAAAGAGACCCAGTACTTC	CASSPGTKETQYF
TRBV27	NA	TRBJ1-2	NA	TGTGCCAGCAGTTTATTGGACCCACACCACTCTAACTATGGCTACACCTTC	CASSLLDPHHSNYGYTF
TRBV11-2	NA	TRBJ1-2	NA	TGTGCCAGCAGCCCCCGGGACAAGGATGGCTACACCTTC	CASSPRDKDGYTF
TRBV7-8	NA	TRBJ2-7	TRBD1	TGTGCCAGTCAAACCGTGGGACAGAACGAGCAGTACTTC	CASQTVGQNEQYF
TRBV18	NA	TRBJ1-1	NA	TGTGCCAGCTCACCACCGGGCAACACTGAAGCTTTCTTT	CASSPPGNTEAFF
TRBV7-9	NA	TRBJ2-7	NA	TGTGCCAGCAGCTTACAAGGGACCTACGAGCAGTACTTC	CASSLQGTYEQYF
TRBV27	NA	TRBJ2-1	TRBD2	TGTGCCAGCAGTGGCTTCATGGGGGGGTCCTACAATGAGCAGTTCTTC	CASSGFMGGSYNEQFF
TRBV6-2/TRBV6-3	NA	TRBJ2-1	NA	TGTGCCAGCAGTTACGACCCGAGCTCCTACAATGAGCAGTTCTTC	CASSYDPSSYNEQFF
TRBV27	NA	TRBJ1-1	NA	TGTGCCAGCAGTTTAAACAGGGCGGCCACTGAAGCTTTCTTT	CASSLNRAATEAFF
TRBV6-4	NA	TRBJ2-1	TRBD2	TGTGCCAGCAGTGACGCGGGGACTAGTATCTATGAGCAGTTCTTC	CASSDAGTSIYEQFF
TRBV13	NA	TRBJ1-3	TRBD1	TGTGCCAGCAGCCTGAGTCTGGGGGGACAGTCTACCGATAGCTCTGGAAACACCATATATTTT	CASSLSLGGQSTDSSGNTIYF
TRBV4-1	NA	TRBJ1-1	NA	TGCGCCAGCAGCCAAGGACAGCTTTTATGGTCTGAAGCTTTCTTT	CASSQGQLLWSEAFF
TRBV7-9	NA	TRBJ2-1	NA	TGTGCCAGCAGCTTAGACGGAGGGAATAGCGATGAGCAGTTCTTC	CASSLDGGNSDEQFF
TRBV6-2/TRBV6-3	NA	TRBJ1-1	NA	TGTGCCAGCAGTCCCGGGGACTACACTGAAGCTTTCTTT	CASSPGDYTEAFF
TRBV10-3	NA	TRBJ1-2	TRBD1	TGTGCCACCATGAATGGGGACAGTAAGGGTTATGGCTACACCTTC	CATMNGDSKGYGYTF
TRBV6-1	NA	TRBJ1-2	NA	TGTGCCAGCAGTGACATTGACTATGGCTACACCTTC	CASSDIDYGYTF
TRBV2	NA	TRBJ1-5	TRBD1	TGTGCCAGCAGTGGACAGGGCCGCAATCAGCCCCAGCATTTT	CASSGQGRNQPQHF
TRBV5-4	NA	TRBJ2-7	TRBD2	TGTGCCAGCAGCTATAGCGGGAGGGCCTACTACGAGCAGTACTTC	CASSYSGRAYYEQYF
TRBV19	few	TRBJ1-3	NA	TGTGCCAGTAGTACCGGACTGTACTCTGGAAACACCATATATTTT	CASSTGLYSGNTIYF
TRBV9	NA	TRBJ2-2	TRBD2	TGTGCCAGCAGCGGGACTAGCGGGGGCCTTGCTAGTACCGGGGAGCTGTTTTTT	CASSGTSGGLASTGELFF
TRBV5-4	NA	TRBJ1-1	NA	TGTGCCAGCAGCGACCCCACCAACACTGAAGCTTTCTTT	CASSDPTNTEAFF